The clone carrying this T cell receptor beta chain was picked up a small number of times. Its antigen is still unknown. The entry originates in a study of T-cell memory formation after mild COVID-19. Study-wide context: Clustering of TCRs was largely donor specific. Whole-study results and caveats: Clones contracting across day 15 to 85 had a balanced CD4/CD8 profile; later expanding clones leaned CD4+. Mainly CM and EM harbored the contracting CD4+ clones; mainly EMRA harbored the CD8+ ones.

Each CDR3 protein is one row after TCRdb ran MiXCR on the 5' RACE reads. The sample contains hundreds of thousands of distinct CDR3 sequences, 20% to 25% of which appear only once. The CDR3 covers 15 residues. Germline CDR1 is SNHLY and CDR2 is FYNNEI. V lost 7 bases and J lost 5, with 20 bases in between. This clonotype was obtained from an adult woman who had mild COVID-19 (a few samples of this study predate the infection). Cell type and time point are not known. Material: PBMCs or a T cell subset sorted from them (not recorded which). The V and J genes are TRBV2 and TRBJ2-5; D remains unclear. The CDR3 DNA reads TGTGCCAGCAAGGCATCAGGTGTGAACAAGGAGACCCAGTACTTC. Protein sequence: CASKASGVNKETQYF.